This is a list of T cell receptor beta chains from one sample in a study of glioma-infiltrating T cells after dendritic cell vaccination. Assay used: immunoSEQ multiplex PCR; TCRdb lists only in-frame clones, some missing. The sample includes 70,000 to 95,000 clones, over 75% of them seen just once. The material was blood, obtained after dendritic cell vaccination. The source of these receptors is a human donor with glioblastoma. CDR3s include the opening cysteine and the closing phenylalanine or tryptophan. D genes are given only for firm matches. Clone sizes are given selectively: once, few, many, or a class where the clone is expanded.

clone_size,v_call,j_call,d_call,cdr3_nt,cdr3_aa
NA,TRBV7-3,TRBJ2-1,NA,TGTGCCAGCAGCTCCACTAGCTCCGGTGAGCAGTTCTTC,CASSSTSSGEQFF
NA,TRBV5-6,TRBJ2-1,NA,TGTGCCAGCAGCTTGGTAGCGGACCTGTACAATGAGCAGTTCTTC,CASSLVADLYNEQFF
NA,TRBV5-1,TRBJ2-5,NA,TGCGCCAGCAGATCCCACAGTGAGGGAGAGACCCAGTACTTC,CASRSHSEGETQYF
NA,TRBV30,TRBJ2-3,TRBD2,TGTGCCTGGTCTAGCGGGAGGGGTGGAGATACGCAGTATTTT,CAWSSGRGGDTQYF
NA,TRBV19,TRBJ1-2,NA,TGTGCCAGTAGTATACGGACAAACTATGGCTACACCTTC,CASSIRTNYGYTF
once,TRBV5-6,TRBJ1-3,TRBD1,TGTGCCAGCAGCCAGGACAGGGGCGGAAACACCATATATTTT,CASSQDRGGNTIYF
NA,TRBV19,TRBJ2-5,TRBD2,TGTGCCAGTAGGGGGACTAGCGGGAGGGGGGGGGAGACCCAGTACTTC,CASRGTSGRGGETQYF
NA,TRBV5-1,TRBJ1-2,NA,TGCGCCAGCAGAGAAAGACAGAACTATGGCTACACCTTC,CASRERQNYGYTF
NA,TRBV5-1,TRBJ2-7,NA,TGCGCCAGCAGCCTCGGGGTTTACGAGCAGTACTTC,CASSLGVYEQYF
NA,TRBV5-4,TRBJ2-7,NA,TGTGCCAGCAGCTTGGGTCAGGGAAGCTCCTACGAGCAGTACTTC,CASSLGQGSSYEQYF
NA,TRBV7-8,TRBJ2-5,NA,TGTGCCAGCAGAGTACGGGAGACCCAGTACTTC,CASRVRETQYF
NA,TRBV18,TRBJ2-1,NA,TGTGCCAGCTCACCAAGGCAGAGAGGTTACAATGAGCAGTTCTTC,CASSPRQRGYNEQFF
NA,TRBV6-5,TRBJ1-2,NA,TGTGCCAGCAGTTACCTCCGGAGGGGAATTGGCTACACCTTC,CASSYLRRGIGYTF
once,TRBV11-2,TRBJ2-5,NA,TGTGCCAGCAGCCGCGGGGCGGGGGAGACCCAGTACTTC,CASSRGAGETQYF